This T cell receptor beta chain was observed in a study of T cells in Graves' hyperthyroidism and ophthalmopathy. The study, taken as a whole, reports: A 13 V-J signature model discriminated ophthalmopathy versus stable hyperthyroidism.

RNA transcripts provided the source from which TCR beta CDR3 regions were amplified. The TCR CDR3 was amplified in a first-round RT-PCR using the HTBI primer set. TCRdb passed the multiplex PCR reads through MiXCR, listing each CDR3 protein once. This sample carries about 360,000 distinct CDR3 sequences, over 10% of them seen once, and the ten largest clones take over 8.5%. This clonotype has more than one count but fewer than ten. Its specificity is unknown. This CDR3 contains 12 residues. Trimming took 2 bases from V and 3 from J, leaving 6 bases between them. Germline CDR1 SGHKS, CDR2 YYEKEE (reference sequence).

Sequenced: blood. This chain uses TRBV5-5 with TRBJ2-7; D is undetermined. The sequence derives from a woman under 30 with Graves' hyperthyroidism. The CDR3 region is CASSFVLYEQYF. DNA for the CDR3: TGTGCCAGCAGCTTCGTCCTCTACGAGCAGTACTTC.